A selection of T cell receptor beta chains follows, all from one sample in a study of long-term antiretroviral therapy in people with HIV. Produced via immunoSEQ multiplex PCR; TCRdb's table is partial and in-frame only. The sample contains around 30,000 clones, 93% of which appear only once. The source was unsorted PBMCs, collected roughly 6.5 years after starting antiretroviral therapy. Source of these receptors: a woman aged 40-49 years with HIV. The CDR3 runs from the conserved cysteine through the conserved F or W. Each record gives: clone size, D gene, V gene, J gene, CDR3 protein, CDR3 DNA. A D gene is named only where the DNA matches it firmly. Only some rows state a clone size, as once, few, many or a class for expanded clones.

few	TRBD1	TRBV11-3	TRBJ1-3	CASSLGDRGRAGNTIYF	TGTGCCAGCAGCTTAGGGGACAGGGGAAGGGCTGGAAACACCATATATTTT
-	-	TRBV27	TRBJ2-1	CASSLRLGNEQFF	TGTGCCAGCAGTTTAAGGCTGGGCAATGAGCAGTTCTTC
few	-	TRBV6-6	TRBJ2-7	CASSGGGYEQYF	TGTGCCAGCAGCGGGGGCGGCTACGAGCAGTACTTC
-	-	TRBV11-2	TRBJ1-5	CASSPNSVHQPQHF	TGTGCCAGCAGCCCAAATTCCGTGCATCAGCCCCAGCATTTT
-	TRBD1	TRBV30	TRBJ2-3	CAWNRGHPDTQYF	TGTGCCTGGAACAGGGGGCATCCAGATACGCAGTATTTT
-	-	TRBV6-5	TRBJ2-1	CASSYGIRDEEQFF	TGTGCCAGCAGTTATGGTATCAGGGATGAGGAGCAGTTCTTC
-	-	TRBV6-1	TRBJ1-4	CASSEVEAGKLFF	TGTGCCAGCAGTGAAGTTGAGGCCGGTAAACTGTTTTTT
-	TRBD2	TRBV4-1	TRBJ2-2	CASSQAAAGGPGELFF	TGCGCCAGCAGCCAGGCCGCAGCGGGGGGCCCCGGGGAGCTGTTTTTT
-	TRBD1	TRBV29-1	TRBJ1-2	CSALTGGDGYTF	TGCAGCGCCTTGACAGGGGGCGATGGCTACACCTTC
-	-	TRBV10-3	TRBJ2-7	CAISDSGYEQYF	TGTGCCATCAGTGACTCGGGTTACGAGCAGTACTTC
-	TRBD1	TRBV9	TRBJ1-2	CASGQGASNGYTF	TGTGCCAGCGGACAGGGGGCGTCGAATGGCTACACCTTC
-	-	TRBV6-6	TRBJ1-1	CASAQNTEAFF	TGTGCCAGCGCGCAGAACACTGAAGCTTTCTTT
-	-	TRBV10-3	TRBJ1-2	CAIVAGTPDDGYTF	TGTGCCATCGTAGCCGGGACCCCGGACGACGGCTACACCTTC
-	-	TRBV7-8	TRBJ2-7	CASSLDSRGPYEQYF	TGTGCCAGCAGCTTAGACTCAAGGGGCCCCTACGAGCAGTACTTC
-	-	TRBV15	TRBJ2-7	CATSRAGRTYEQYF	TGTGCCACCAGCAGAGCGGGCAGGACCTACGAGCAGTACTTC
once	-	TRBV19	TRBJ1-5	CATTLGGQINQPQHF	TGTGCCACCACGTTAGGGGGACAAATAAATCAGCCCCAGCATTTT
once	TRBD2	TRBV5-4	TRBJ2-1	CASSATSGGFHEQFF	TGTGCCAGCAGCGCCACTAGCGGGGGTTTTCATGAGCAGTTCTTC
-	TRBD2	TRBV4-2	TRBJ2-1	CASSPGPSGGGLYNEQFF	TGTGCCAGCAGCCCTGGGCCTAGCGGGGGGGGATTATACAATGAGCAGTTCTTC
-	TRBD1	TRBV19	TRBJ2-2	CASSIVGTGKNTGELFF	TGTGCCAGTAGTATCGTGGGGACAGGGAAGAACACCGGGGAGCTGTTTTTT
-	TRBD1	TRBV10-3	TRBJ1-5	CAISEPGQGDQPQHF	TGTGCCATCAGTGAGCCGGGACAGGGCGATCAGCCCCAGCATTTT
once	TRBD2	TRBV11-2	TRBJ2-7	CASSPLGRGGKTYEQYF	TGTGCCAGCAGCCCCCTCGGCCGGGGGGGGAAAACCTACGAGCAGTACTTC
-	TRBD1	TRBV7-2	TRBJ1-1	CASSTATGMAFF	TGTGCCAGCAGCACAGCGACAGGGATGGCTTTCTTT
-	-	TRBV5-6	TRBJ2-5	CASSLKQETQYF	TGTGCCAGCAGCTTGAAACAAGAGACCCAGTACTTC
-	TRBD1	TRBV29-1	TRBJ1-2	CSAQSRDRDSYGYTF	TGCAGCGCGCAAAGCCGGGACAGGGACTCCTATGGCTACACCTTC
-	-	TRBV6-4	TRBJ2-1	CASPGEAAGYNEQFF	TGTGCCAGCCCCGGGGAGGCGGCGGGGTACAATGAGCAGTTCTTC